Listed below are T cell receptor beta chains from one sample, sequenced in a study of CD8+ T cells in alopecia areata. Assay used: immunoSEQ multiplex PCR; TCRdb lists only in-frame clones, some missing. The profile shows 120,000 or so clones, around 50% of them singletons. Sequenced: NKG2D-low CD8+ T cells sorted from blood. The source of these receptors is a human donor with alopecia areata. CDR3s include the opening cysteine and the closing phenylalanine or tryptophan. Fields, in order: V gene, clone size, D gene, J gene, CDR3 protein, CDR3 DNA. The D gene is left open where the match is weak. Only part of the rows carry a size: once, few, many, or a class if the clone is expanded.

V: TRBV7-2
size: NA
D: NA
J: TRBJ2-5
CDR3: CASSLPPWETQYF
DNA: TGTGCCAGCAGCTTACCCCCGTGGGAGACCCAGTACTTC

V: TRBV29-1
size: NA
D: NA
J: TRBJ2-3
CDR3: CSVGGDTSDTQYF
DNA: TGCAGCGTGGGGGGGGACACATCAGATACGCAGTATTTT

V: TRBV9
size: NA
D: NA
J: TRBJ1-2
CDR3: CASSVESVSSDYGYTF
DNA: TGTGCCAGCAGCGTAGAGTCAGTAAGCTCTGACTATGGCTACACCTTC

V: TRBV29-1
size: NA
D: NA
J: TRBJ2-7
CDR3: CSAPGSGDSEQYF
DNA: TGCAGCGCTCCTGGTTCGGGGGATAGCGAGCAGTACTTC

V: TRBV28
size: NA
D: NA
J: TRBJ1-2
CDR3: CASSFPTGSTYGYTF
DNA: TGTGCCAGCAGTTTCCCCACCGGCAGCACCTATGGCTACACCTTC

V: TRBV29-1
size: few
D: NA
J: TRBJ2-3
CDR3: CSVSGEASTDTQYF
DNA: TGCAGCGTTTCCGGCGAGGCTAGCACAGATACGCAGTATTTT

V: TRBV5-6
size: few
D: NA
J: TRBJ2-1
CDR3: CASSLLLRGVNEQFF
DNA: TGTGCCAGCAGCTTGTTACTTAGAGGAGTTAATGAGCAGTTCTTC

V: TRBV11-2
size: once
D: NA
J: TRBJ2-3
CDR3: CASSLFGGPDTQYF
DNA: TGTGCCAGCAGCTTATTCGGGGGACCAGATACGCAGTATTTT

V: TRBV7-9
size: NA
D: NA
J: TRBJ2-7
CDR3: CAGSQGVSYEQYF
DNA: TGTGCCGGGTCGCAGGGTGTTTCCTACGAGCAGTACTTC

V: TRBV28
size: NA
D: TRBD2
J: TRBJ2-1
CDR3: CASRRLAGGNNEQFF
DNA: TGTGCCAGCAGGAGACTAGCGGGGGGGAACAATGAGCAGTTCTTC

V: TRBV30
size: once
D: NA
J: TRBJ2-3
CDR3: CAWSGFDRTDTQYF
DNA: TGTGCCTGGAGTGGCTTCGACAGGACCGATACGCAGTATTTT

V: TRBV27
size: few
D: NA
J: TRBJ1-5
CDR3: CASSLRGGGPQHF
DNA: TGTGCCAGCAGTTTACGGGGCGGCGGGCCCCAGCATTTT

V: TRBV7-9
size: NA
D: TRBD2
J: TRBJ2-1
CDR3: CALEGELAGGKEDEQFF
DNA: TGTGCCCTCGAAGGTGAACTCGCGGGAGGTAAAGAGGATGAGCAGTTCTTC

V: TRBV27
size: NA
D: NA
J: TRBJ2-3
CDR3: CASKGRGGTDTQYF
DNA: TGTGCCAGCAAAGGTCGAGGGGGCACAGATACGCAGTATTTT

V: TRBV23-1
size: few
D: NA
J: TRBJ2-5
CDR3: CASSRTAQYF
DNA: TGCGCCAGCAGCCGCACGGCCCAGTACTTC

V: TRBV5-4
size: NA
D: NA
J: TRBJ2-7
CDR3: CASSLGQSYEQYF
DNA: TGTGCCAGCAGCTTGGGCCAATCCTACGAGCAGTACTTC

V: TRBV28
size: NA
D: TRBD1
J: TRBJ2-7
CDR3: CASLGTASYEQYF
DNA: TGTGCCAGCTTGGGGACAGCCTCCTACGAGCAGTACTTC

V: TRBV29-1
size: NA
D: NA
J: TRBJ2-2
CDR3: CSVETTGGGGELFF
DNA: TGCAGCGTTGAAACGACAGGAGGAGGCGGGGAGCTGTTTTTT

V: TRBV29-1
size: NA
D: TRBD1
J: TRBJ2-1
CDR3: CSTTRGQGNDEQFF
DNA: TGCAGCACGACTAGGGGACAGGGGAACGATGAGCAGTTCTTC

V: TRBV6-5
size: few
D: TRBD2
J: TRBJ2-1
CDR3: CASRLGTTQFF
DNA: TGTGCCAGCAGACTCGGGACTACGCAGTTCTTC

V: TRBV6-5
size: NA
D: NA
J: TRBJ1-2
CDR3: CASSLQGGSDGYTF
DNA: TGTGCCAGCAGCCTACAGGGCGGGTCGGACGGCTACACCTTC

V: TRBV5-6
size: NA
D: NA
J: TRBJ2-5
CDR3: CASSFGGRETQYF
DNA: TGTGCCAGCAGCTTCGGAGGAAGAGAGACCCAGTACTTC

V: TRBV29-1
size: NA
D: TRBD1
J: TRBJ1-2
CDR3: CSVDVQGAFYGYTF
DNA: TGCAGCGTTGATGTACAGGGGGCTTTCTATGGCTACACCTTC

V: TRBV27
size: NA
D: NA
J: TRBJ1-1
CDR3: CASSLGGNTEAFF
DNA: TGTGCCAGCAGCCTAGGGGGGAACACTGAAGCTTTCTTT

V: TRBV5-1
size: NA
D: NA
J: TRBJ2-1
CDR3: CASSFANEQFF
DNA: TGCGCCAGCAGCTTCGCCAATGAGCAGTTCTTC

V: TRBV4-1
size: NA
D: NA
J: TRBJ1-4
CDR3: CASSHRQVGDEKLFF
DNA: TGCGCCAGCAGCCATCGACAAGTAGGTGATGAAAAACTGTTTTTT

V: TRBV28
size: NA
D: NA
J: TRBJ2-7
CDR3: CASSLGRVEQYF
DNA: TGTGCCAGCAGTTTAGGAAGGGTCGAGCAGTACTTC

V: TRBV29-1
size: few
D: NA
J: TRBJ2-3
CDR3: CSVFTDTQYF
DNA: TGCAGCGTCTTCACAGATACGCAGTATTTT

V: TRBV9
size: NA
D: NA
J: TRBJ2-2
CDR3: CASSVGSRELFF
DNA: TGTGCCAGCAGCGTAGGTTCCCGGGAGCTGTTTTTT

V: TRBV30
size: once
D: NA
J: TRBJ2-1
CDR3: CAWSSRQALSYNEQFF
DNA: TGTGCCTGGAGTTCTAGACAGGCACTCTCCTACAATGAGCAGTTCTTC

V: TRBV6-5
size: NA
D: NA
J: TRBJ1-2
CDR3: CASSPTSDSGYGYTF
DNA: TGTGCCAGCAGCCCAACCTCGGACTCTGGCTATGGCTACACCTTC

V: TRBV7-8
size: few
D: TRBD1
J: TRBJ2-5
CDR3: CASRAGGGETQYF
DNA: TGTGCCAGCAGAGCAGGGGGCGGGGAGACCCAGTACTTC

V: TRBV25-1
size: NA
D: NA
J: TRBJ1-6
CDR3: CASAEITDNSPLHF
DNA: TGTGCCAGCGCAGAGATCACAGATAATTCACCCCTCCACTTT

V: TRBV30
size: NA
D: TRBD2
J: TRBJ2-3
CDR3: CAWSTSGGSADTQYF
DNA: TGTGCCTGGAGTACTAGCGGGGGGAGCGCAGATACGCAGTATTTT

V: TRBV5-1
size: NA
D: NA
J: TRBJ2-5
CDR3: CASRSNQETQYF
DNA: TGCGCCAGCCGCTCGAACCAAGAGACCCAGTACTTC

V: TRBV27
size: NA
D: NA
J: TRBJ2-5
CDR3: CASRFQETQYF
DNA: TGTGCCAGCAGGTTCCAAGAGACCCAGTACTTC

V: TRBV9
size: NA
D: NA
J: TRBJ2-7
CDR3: CASSAHRAGGEQYF
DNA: TGTGCCAGCAGCGCGCACCGGGCTGGTGGCGAGCAGTACTTC

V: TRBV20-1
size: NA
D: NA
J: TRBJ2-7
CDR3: CSAREGYEQYF
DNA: TGCAGTGCTAGAGAAGGGTACGAGCAGTACTTC

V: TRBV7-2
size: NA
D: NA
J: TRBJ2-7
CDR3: CASSLVERSSYEQYF
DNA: TGTGCCAGCAGCTTAGTGGAGCGGAGCTCCTACGAGCAGTACTTC

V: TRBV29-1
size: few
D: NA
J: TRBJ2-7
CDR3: CSVPSGTPYEQYF
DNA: TGCAGCGTTCCATCCGGGACACCCTACGAGCAGTACTTC

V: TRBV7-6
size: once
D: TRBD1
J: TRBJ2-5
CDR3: CASSPRQGPETQYF
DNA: TGTGCCAGCAGCCCCCGACAGGGTCCGGAGACCCAGTACTTC